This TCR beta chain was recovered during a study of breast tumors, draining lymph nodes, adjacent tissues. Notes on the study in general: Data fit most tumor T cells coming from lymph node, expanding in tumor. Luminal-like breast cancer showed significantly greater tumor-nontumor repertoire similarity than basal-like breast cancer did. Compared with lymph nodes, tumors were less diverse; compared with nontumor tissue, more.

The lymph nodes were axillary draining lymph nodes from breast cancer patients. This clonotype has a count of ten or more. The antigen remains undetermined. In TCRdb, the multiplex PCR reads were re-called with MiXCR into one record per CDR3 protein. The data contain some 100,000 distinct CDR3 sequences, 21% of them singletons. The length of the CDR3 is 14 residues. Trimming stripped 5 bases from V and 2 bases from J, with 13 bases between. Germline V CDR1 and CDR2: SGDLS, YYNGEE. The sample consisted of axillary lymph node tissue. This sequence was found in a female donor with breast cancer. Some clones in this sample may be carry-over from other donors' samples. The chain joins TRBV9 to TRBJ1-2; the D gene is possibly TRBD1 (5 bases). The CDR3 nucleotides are TGTGCCAGCAGGGGGGACGGTTCCAACTATGGCTACACCTTC. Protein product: CASRGDGSNYGYTF.